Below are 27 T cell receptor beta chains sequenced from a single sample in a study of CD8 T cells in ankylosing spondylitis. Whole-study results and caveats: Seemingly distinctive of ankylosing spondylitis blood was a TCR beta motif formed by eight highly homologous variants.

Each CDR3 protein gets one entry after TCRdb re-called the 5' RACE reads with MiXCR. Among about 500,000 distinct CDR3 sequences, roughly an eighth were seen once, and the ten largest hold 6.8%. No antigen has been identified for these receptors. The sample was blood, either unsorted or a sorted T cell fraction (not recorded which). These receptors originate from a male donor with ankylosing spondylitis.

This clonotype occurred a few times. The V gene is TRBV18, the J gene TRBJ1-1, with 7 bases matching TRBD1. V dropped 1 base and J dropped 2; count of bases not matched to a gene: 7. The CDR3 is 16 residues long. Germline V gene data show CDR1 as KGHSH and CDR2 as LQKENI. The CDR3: CASSPRQGGVNTEAFF. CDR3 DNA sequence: TGTGCCAGCTCACCACGTCAGGGGGGAGTAAACACTGAAGCTTTCTTT.

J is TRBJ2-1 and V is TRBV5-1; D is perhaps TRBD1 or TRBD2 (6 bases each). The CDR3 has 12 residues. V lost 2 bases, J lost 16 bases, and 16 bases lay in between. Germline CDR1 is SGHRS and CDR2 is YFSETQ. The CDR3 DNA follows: TGCGCCAGCAGCTTAACCGGGGGCCCCCATTTCTTC. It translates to CASSLTGGPHFF.

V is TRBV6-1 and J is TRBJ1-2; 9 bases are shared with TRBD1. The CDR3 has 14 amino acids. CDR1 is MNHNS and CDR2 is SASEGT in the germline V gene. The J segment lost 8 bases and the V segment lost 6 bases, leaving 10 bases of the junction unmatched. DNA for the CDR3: TGTGCCAGCAGGGAACAGGGGGCCGGGGGCGGCTACACCTTC. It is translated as CASREQGAGGGYTF.

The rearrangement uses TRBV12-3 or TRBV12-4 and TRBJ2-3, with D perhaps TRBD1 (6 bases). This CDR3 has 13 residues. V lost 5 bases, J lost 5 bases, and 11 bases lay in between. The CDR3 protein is CASSRQDVDTQYF. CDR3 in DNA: TGTGCCAGCAGTAGACAGGACGTAGATACGCAGTATTTT.

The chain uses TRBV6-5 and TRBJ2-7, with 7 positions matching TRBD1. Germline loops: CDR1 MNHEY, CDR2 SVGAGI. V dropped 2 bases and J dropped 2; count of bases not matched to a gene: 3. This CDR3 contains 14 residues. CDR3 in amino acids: CASSYRDRAYEQYF. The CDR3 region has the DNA TGTGCCAGCAGTTACAGAGACAGGGCCTACGAGCAGTACTTC.

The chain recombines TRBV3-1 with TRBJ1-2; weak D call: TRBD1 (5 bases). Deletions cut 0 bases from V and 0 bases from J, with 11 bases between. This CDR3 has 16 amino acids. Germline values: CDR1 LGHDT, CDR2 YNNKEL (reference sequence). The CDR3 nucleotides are TGTGCCAGCAGCCAAGATATTGCCAGGGCTAACTATGGCTACACCTTC. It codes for CASSQDIARANYGYTF. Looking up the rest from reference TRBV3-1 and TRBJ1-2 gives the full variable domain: DTAVSQTPKYLVTQMGNDKSIKCEQNLGHDTMYWYKQDSKKFLKIMFSYNNKELIINETVPNRFSPKSPDKAHLNLHINSLELGDSAVYFCASSQDIARANYGYTFGSGTRLTVV.

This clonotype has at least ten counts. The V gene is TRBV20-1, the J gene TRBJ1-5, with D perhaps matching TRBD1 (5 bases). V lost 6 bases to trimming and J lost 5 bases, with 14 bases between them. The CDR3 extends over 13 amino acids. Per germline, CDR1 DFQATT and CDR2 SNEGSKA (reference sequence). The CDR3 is CSATQDIYQPQHF. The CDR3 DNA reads TGCAGTGCAACGCAGGACATTTATCAGCCCCAGCATTTT.

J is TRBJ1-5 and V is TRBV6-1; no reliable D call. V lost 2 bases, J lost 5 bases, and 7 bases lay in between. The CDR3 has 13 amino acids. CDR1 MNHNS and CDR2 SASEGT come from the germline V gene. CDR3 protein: CASSESGDQPQHF. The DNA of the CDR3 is TGTGCCAGCAGTGAATCCGGAGATCAGCCCCAGCATTTT.

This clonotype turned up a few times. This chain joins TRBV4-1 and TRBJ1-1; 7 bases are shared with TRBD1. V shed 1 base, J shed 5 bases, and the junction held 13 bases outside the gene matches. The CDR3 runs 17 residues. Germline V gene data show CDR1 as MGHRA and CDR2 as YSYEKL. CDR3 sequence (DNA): TGCGCCAGCAGCCAAGGGGCAGGGGGGACATGGGGGACTGAAGCTTTCTTT. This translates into CASSQGAGGTWGTEAFF.

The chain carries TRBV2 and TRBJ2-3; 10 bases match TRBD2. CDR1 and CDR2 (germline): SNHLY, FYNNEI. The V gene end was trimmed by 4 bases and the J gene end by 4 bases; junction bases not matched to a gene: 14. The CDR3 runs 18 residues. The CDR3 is CASSASTSGLTSPDTQYF. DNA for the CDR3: TGTGCCAGCAGTGCGTCGACTAGCGGGCTTACAAGCCCAGATACGCAGTATTTT.

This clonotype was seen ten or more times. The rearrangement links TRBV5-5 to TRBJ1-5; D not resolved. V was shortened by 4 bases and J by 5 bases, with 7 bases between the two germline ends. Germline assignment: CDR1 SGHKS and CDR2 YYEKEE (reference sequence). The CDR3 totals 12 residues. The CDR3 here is CASSLGDQPQHF. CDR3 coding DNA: TGTGCCAGCAGCCTTGGGGATCAGCCCCAGCATTTT.

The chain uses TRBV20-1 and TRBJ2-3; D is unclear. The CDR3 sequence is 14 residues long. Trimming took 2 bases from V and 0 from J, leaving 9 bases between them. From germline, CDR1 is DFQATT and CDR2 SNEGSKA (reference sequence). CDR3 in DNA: TGCAGTGCTAGAAAGGGTCAAAGCACAGATACGCAGTATTTT. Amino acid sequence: CSARKGQSTDTQYF.

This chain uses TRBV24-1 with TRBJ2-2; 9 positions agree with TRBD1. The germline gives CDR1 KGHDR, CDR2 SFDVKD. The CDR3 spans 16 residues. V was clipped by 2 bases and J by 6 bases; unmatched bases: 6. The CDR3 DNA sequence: TGTGCCACCAGTGATTGGGGACAGGGTACAGCCGGGGAGCTGTTTTTT. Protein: CATSDWGQGTAGELFF.

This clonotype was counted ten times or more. The DNA for the CDR3 is TGTGCCAGCAGCATCGACAGGGGCACTACGAACACCGGGGAGCTGTTTTTT. Amino acid sequence: CASSIDRGTTNTGELFF. V and J are TRBV4-2 and TRBJ2-2; 8 nucleotides agree with TRBD1. Germline V gene sequence: CDR1 LGHNA, CDR2 YNFKEQ. Unmatched junction bases numbered 8, after V lost 5 bases and J lost 0 bases. The CDR3 runs 17 residues.

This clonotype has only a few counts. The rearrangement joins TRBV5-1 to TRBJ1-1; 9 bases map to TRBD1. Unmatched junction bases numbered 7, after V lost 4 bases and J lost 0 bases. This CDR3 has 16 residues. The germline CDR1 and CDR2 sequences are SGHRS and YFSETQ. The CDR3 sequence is CASSGGQGLMNTEAFF. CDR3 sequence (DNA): TGCGCCAGCAGCGGGGGACAGGGCCTCATGAACACTGAAGCTTTCTTT. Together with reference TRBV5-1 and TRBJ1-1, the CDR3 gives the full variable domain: KAGVTQTPRYLIKTRGQQVTLSCSPISGHRSVSWYQQTPGQGLQFLFEYFSETQRNKGNFPGRFSGRQFSNSRSEMNVSTLELGDSALYLCASSGGQGLMNTEAFFGQGTRLTVV.

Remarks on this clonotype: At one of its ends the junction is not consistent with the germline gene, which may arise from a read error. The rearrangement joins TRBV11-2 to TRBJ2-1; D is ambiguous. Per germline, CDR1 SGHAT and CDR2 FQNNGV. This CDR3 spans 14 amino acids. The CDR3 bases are TGTGCCAGCAGCTCTACAAGGACCTACAATGAGCATTTCTTC. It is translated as CASSSTRTYNEHFF.

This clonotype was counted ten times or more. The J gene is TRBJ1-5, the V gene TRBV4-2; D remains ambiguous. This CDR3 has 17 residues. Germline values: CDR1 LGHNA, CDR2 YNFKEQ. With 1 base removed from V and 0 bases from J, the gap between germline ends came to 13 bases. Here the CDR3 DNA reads TGTGCCAGCAGCCAAGGTGCGGCAGGACTTAGCAATCAGCCCCAGCATTTT. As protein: CASSQGAAGLSNQPQHF.

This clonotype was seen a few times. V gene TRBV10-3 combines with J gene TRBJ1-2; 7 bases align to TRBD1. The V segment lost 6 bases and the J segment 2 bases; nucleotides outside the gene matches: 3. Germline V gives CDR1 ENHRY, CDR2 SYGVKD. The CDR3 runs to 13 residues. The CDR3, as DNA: TGTGCCATCAGGGGGACAGCAAACTATGGCTACACCTTC. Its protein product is CAIRGTANYGYTF.

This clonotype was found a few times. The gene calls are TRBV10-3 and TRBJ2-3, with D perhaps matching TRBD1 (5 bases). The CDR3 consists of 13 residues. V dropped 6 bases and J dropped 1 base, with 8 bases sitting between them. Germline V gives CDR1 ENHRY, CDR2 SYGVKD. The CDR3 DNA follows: TGTGCCATCAGGGGGCCGGGCACAGATACGCAGTATTTT. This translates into CAIRGPGTDTQYF.

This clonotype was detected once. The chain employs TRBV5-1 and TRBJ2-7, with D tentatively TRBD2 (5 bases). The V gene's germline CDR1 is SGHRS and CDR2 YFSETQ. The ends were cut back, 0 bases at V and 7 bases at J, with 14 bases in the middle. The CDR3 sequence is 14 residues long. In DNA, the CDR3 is TGCGCCAGCAGCTTGGTGGGAAACACGGGGGAGCAGTACGTC. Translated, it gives CASSLVGNTGEQYV.

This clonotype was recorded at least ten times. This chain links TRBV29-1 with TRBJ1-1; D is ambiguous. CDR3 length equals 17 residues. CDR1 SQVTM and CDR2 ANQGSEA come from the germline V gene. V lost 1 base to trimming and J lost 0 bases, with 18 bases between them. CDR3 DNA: TGCAGCGTTGAAGTGGGCAGGATTAAGGGAATGAACACTGAAGCTTTCTTT. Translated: CSVEVGRIKGMNTEAFF.

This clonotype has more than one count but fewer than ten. The CDR3 nucleotides read TGTGCCAGCAGCCAGGCCTTTATACAGGGGGGCACTGAAGCTTTCTTT. Translated, it gives CASSQAFIQGGTEAFF. This rearrangement joins TRBV3-1 to TRBJ1-1, with 8 bases identical to TRBD1. The germline CDR1 and CDR2 sequences are LGHDT and YNNKEL (reference sequence). This CDR3 has 16 residues. J was trimmed by 4 bases and V by 3 bases; bases with no gene match: 10.

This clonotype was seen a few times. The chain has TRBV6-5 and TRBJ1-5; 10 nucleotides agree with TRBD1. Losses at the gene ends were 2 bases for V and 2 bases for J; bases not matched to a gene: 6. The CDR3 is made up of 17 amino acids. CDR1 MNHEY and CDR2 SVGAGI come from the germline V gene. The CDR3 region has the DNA TGTGCCAGCAGTTACGGGACAGGGGTGCGCGGCAATCAGCCCCAGCATTTT. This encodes CASSYGTGVRGNQPQHF.

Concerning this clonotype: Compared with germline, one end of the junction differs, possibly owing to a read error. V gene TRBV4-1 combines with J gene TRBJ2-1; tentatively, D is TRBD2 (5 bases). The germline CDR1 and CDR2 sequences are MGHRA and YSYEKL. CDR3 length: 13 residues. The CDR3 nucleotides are TGCGCCAGCAGCCAAGATCGTCGGAAGGATAGCGTCTTC. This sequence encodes CASSQDRRKDSVF.

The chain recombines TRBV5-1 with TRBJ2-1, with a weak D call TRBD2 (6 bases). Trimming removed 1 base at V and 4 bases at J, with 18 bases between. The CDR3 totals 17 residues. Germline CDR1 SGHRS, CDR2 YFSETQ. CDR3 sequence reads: CASSLTRGTSNYNEQFF. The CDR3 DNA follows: TGCGCCAGCAGCTTGACTCGCGGGACTTCCAATTACAATGAGCAGTTCTTC.

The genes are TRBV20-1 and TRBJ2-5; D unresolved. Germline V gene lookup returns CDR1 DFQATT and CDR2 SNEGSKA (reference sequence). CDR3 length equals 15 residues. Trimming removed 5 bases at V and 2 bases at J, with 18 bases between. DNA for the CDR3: TGCAGTGCTGCAGCCGGGCCAACTTCTCAAGAGACCCAGTACTTC. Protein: CSAAAGPTSQETQYF.

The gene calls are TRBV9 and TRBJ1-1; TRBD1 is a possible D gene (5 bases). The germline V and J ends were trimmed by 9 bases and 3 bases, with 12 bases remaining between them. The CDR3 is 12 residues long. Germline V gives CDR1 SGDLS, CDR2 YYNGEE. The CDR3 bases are TGTGCCACCTCCCCGGGGCACACTGAAGCTTTCTTT. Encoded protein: CATSPGHTEAFF.